What follows are 21 T cell receptor beta chains derived from one specimen sequenced in a study of T cell responses to AZD1222 COVID-19 vaccine. Using immunoSEQ multiplex PCR, the repertoire was profiled, and TCRdb retains in-frame clones only, with some absent. This sample carries about 120,000 clones, 80% to 90% of them seen once, and the ten largest clones take about 8.6%. Sequencing used peripheral blood, obtained on day 0 of AZD1222 vaccination. The source of these receptors is an adult in good health.

The chain carries TRBV12-5 and TRBJ1-1; no firm D call. CDR1 LGHNT and CDR2 FRNRAP come from the germline V gene. V was pared by 2 bases and J by 2 bases, with 3 bases between. This CDR3 comprises 12 residues. CDR3 region: CASGLSNTEAFF. CDR3 nucleotide sequence: TGTGCTAGTGGTTTGTCCAACACTGAAGCTTTCTTT.

The rearrangement joins TRBV19 to TRBJ2-7; D gene ambiguous. Trimming removed 3 bases from V and 1 base from J, with 7 bases in between. Germline-derived CDR1 and CDR2 are LNHDA and SQIVND (reference sequence). The CDR3 is 13 amino acids. CDR3 sequence (DNA): TGTGCCAGTAGTATTGCGTCTTCCTACGAGCAGTACTTC. Translation gives CASSIASSYEQYF. The entire variable domain, with the rest obtained from reference TRBV19 and TRBJ2-7, is as follows: DGGITQSPKYLFRKEGQNVTLSCEQNLNHDAMYWYRQDPGQGLRLIYYSQIVNDFQKGDIAEGYSVSREKKESFPLTVTSAQKNPTAFYLCASSIASSYEQYFGPGTRLTVT.

This clone has a single count. The chain has TRBV5-6 and TRBJ2-3; 11 bases are a match to TRBD1. Trimming cost V 2 bases and J 4 bases; bases outside gene matches: 9. The germline V gene has CDR1 SGHDT and CDR2 YYEEEE. CDR3 length equals 17 residues. DNA of the CDR3: TGTGCCAGCAGCTTTTTCGGGACAGGGGGTGATTCAGATACGCAGTATTTT. Its translation: CASSFFGTGGDSDTQYF.

The rearrangement joins TRBV4-1 to TRBJ2-1; TRBD2 agrees at 9 bases. There are 20 residues in the CDR3. The trim removed 4 bases at V and 6 bases at J, leaving 22 bases unmatched. The V gene's germline CDR1 is MGHRA and CDR2 YSYEKL. CDR3: CASSLERTQRGAAGVNEQFF. Here the CDR3 DNA reads TGCGCCAGCAGCCTAGAACGTACCCAGCGGGGGGCCGCAGGTGTCAATGAGCAGTTCTTC.

This clone was observed a few times. CDR3 nucleotide sequence: TGTGCCAGCAGCTTAAATAGCGGGGTGAACACCGGGGAGCTGTTTTTT. Its protein is CASSLNSGVNTGELFF. This chain links TRBV7-3 with TRBJ2-2; 8 bases are a match to TRBD2. The CDR3 loop spans 16 amino acids. CDR1 and CDR2 (germline): SGHTA, FQGTGA. The trim removed 1 base at V and 1 base at J, leaving 2 bases unmatched.

This chain uses TRBV19 with TRBJ1-1, with 8 bases lining up with TRBD1. CDR1 and CDR2 (germline): LNHDA, SQIVND (reference sequence). The CDR3 totals 14 residues. V was pared by 7 bases and J by 1 base, with 5 bases of the junction left unmatched. The CDR3 spells CASTPGQGNTEAFF. CDR3 coding DNA: TGTGCCAGTACCCCAGGACAGGGGAACACTGAAGCTTTCTTT.

The chain carries TRBV11-3 and TRBJ1-2; D may be TRBD1 (5 bases). The V gene's germline CDR1 is SGHNT and CDR2 YENEEA. V was cut by 0 bases and J by 3 bases, with 11 bases left in between. CDR3 length: 15 residues. CDR3 region: CASSLDVRGDYGYTF. The CDR3 region has the DNA TGTGCCAGCAGCTTAGATGTTCGGGGGGACTATGGCTACACCTTC.

This clone appeared once. The chain recombines TRBV4-1 with TRBJ1-5; D is perhaps TRBD1 (5 bases). The CDR3 is 18 residues long. V dropped 0 bases and J dropped 2 bases, with 17 bases sitting between them. Germline-derived CDR1 and CDR2 are MGHRA and YSYEKL. CDR3 nucleotides: TGCGCCAGCAGCCAAGATATAATAAGGGGAGGTGGCAATCAGCCCCAGCATTTT. The encoded protein is CASSQDIIRGGGNQPQHF.

The rearrangement joins TRBV6-5 to TRBJ1-1; D gene ambiguous. V was shortened by 10 bases and J by 4 bases, with 19 bases between the two germline ends. Germline CDR1 is MNHEY and CDR2 is SVGAGI. This CDR3 contains 14 residues. Written as DNA, the CDR3 is TGTGCCACCCTTCACAACAGCCGTGGCACTGAAGCTTTCTTT. Protein product: CATLHNSRGTEAFF.

This chain connects TRBV29-1 to TRBJ1-1; possibly TRBD1 for D (6 bases). Trimming removed 7 bases at V and 2 bases at J, with 17 bases between. The CDR3 totals 14 residues. Germline V CDR1 and CDR2: SQVTM, ANQGSEA. The DNA of the CDR3 is TGCAGCGCCGGATTGGGGGCACGTAACACTGAAGCTTTCTTT. Its protein is CSAGLGARNTEAFF. The full variable domain, with the rest looked up from reference TRBV29-1 and TRBJ1-1, is SAVISQKPSRDICQRGTSLTIQCQVDSQVTMMFWYRQQPGQSLTLIATANQGSEATYESGFVIDKFPISRPNLTFSTLTVSNMSPEDSSIYLCSAGLGARNTEAFFGQGTRLTVV.

This chain joins TRBV5-1 and TRBJ1-5; 11 bases map to TRBD1. J lost 8 bases, V lost 2 bases, and 9 bases had no gene match. Per the germline V gene, CDR1 is SGHRS and CDR2 is YFSETQ. This CDR3 region has 16 residues. The CDR3 loop is CASSFNPPGQGEPQHF. Written as DNA, the CDR3 is TGCGCCAGCAGCTTTAACCCTCCGGGACAGGGGGAGCCCCAGCATTTT.

This clone was observed a single time. The J gene is TRBJ1-3, the V gene TRBV30; D unresolved. Germline-derived CDR1 and CDR2 are GTSNPN and SVGIG (reference sequence). This CDR3 is built from 14 residues. V was cut by 4 bases and J by 0 bases, with 10 bases left in between. Here the CDR3 DNA reads TGTGCCTGGACCACCTTGAGCTCTGGAAACACCATATATTTT. Amino acids: CAWTTLSSGNTIYF. The variable domain in full, with the rest retrieved from reference TRBV30 and TRBJ1-3, is SQTIHQWPATLVQPVGSPLSLECTVEGTSNPNLYWYRQAAGRGLQLLFYSVGIGQISSEVPQNLSASRPQDRQFILSSKKLLLSDSGFYLCAWTTLSSGNTIYFGEGSWLTVV.

The table lists this clone with a count of one. V and J are TRBV6-2 or TRBV6-3 and TRBJ2-4; 11 nucleotides agree with TRBD1. This CDR3 is 15 amino acids long. The germline V gene has CDR1 MNHEY and CDR2 SVGEGT. The junction had 2 bases not matched to a gene; V was cut back by 5 bases and J by 2 bases. For the CDR3, the DNA is TGTGCCAGCAGTGGACAGGGGGCGTCCAAAAACATTCAGTACTTC. This sequence encodes CASSGQGASKNIQYF.

This rearrangement joins TRBV12-3 or TRBV12-4 to TRBJ1-1, with D hard to call. The CDR3 is 13 residues long. V was trimmed by 6 bases and J by 3 bases, leaving 11 bases between them. CDR3 DNA: TGTGCCAGCAGCACCAATCAGGACACTGAAGCTTTCTTT. Its protein is CASSTNQDTEAFF.

The chain has TRBV5-1 and TRBJ2-5; 7 nucleotides line up with TRBD1. V gave up 1 base and J gave up 3 bases; unmatched junction bases: 0. The germline CDR1 and CDR2 sequences are SGHRS and YFSETQ. The CDR3 has 13 residues. The DNA for the CDR3 is TGCGCCAGCAGCTTGACAGGGGAAGAGACCCAGTACTTC. Amino acids: CASSLTGEETQYF.

The rearrangement uses TRBV6-5 and TRBJ2-7, with 7 bases that match TRBD1. The junction had 3 bases not matched to a gene; V was cut back by 0 bases and J by 1 base. The germline V gene has CDR1 MNHEY and CDR2 SVGAGI. This CDR3 comprises 15 residues. CDR3 region: CASSYSGDSSYEQYF. The CDR3 region has the DNA TGTGCCAGCAGTTACTCCGGGGACAGTTCCTACGAGCAGTACTTC.

This chain links TRBV28 with TRBJ2-2; possibly TRBD1 for D (6 bases). Looked up from germline, CDR1 is MDHEN and CDR2 is SYDVKM. The V gene lost 7 bases and the J gene lost 2 bases, with 11 bases spanning the gap. This CDR3 is 14 amino acids long. CDR3 loop: CASIPGQNTGELFF. Written as DNA, the CDR3 is TGTGCCAGCATTCCGGGACAAAACACCGGGGAGCTGTTTTTT.

The chain links TRBV5-1 to TRBJ1-4; D is unclear. CDR3 size: 15 residues. Germline CDR1 reads SGHRS; CDR2 reads YFSETQ. V lost 0 bases and J lost 3, with 9 bases in between. Here the CDR3 reads CASSLGAPANEKLFF. The CDR3, as DNA: TGCGCCAGCAGCTTGGGGGCGCCAGCTAATGAAAAACTGTTTTTT.

The DNA for the CDR3 is TGTGCCAGCACTGGGACTAGCGGGAGGTACAATGAGCAGTTCTTC. Residues: CASTGTSGRYNEQFF. The chain recombines TRBV6-5 with TRBJ2-1; 15 nucleotides match TRBD2. V dropped 7 bases and J dropped 4; count of bases not matched to a gene: 2. CDR1 is MNHEY and CDR2 is SVGAGI in the germline V gene. The CDR3 contains 15 residues.

The chain carries TRBV14 and TRBJ1-2, with D perhaps TRBD1 (6 bases). Trimming took 1 base from V and 4 from J, leaving 10 bases between them. This CDR3 has 14 residues. CDR1 and CDR2 from the germline V gene are SGHDN and FVKESK. CDR3 residues: CASSQGGGGYGYTF. For the CDR3, the DNA is TGTGCCAGCAGCCAAGGGGGAGGGGGCTATGGCTACACCTTC.

To note about this clone: A junction end diverges from the germline sequence, so it may reflect a read error. V gene TRBV24-1 combines with J gene TRBJ2-7; 8 positions match TRBD1. The length of the CDR3 is 16 residues. The V gene's germline CDR1 is KGHDR and CDR2 SFDVKD. The CDR3 sequence is CATSEGTGTGRGEQYF. The CDR3, as DNA: TGTGCGACCAGTGAGGGGACCGGGACAGGTAGGGGCGAGCAGTACTTC.